Following are 8 T cell receptor beta chains from one sample sequenced in a study of T-cell memory formation after mild COVID-19 (dated by TCRdb to the early 2020s). The library was generated by 5' RACE. Sequenced using an Illumina NovaSeq 6000. The raw public reads went through TCRdb reprocessing: fastp at Q25, MiXCR clone calling, in-frame beta chains kept. Entries that share a CDR3 protein sequence are merged under the most common genes and DNA. Across this sample there are around 450,000 distinct CDR3 sequences, with around 18% seen only once. The ten largest make up more than 8% of the sample. Sequencing was performed on PBMCs or a T cell subset sorted from them (not recorded which). The source of these receptors is an adult woman who had mild COVID-19 (a few samples of this study predate the infection). The sample titles of this study are shuffled in the database, so cell type and time point are left out; the donor was told from shared clones.

This clonotype was counted only a few times. V is TRBV3-1 and J is TRBJ2-1; TRBD2 agrees at 7 bases. Germline-derived CDR1 and CDR2 are LGHDT and YNNKEL (reference sequence). The CDR3 has 13 residues. J was trimmed by 8 bases and V by 0 bases; bases with no gene match: 1. CDR3 amino acids: CASSQDAGDEQFF. CDR3 DNA sequence: TGTGCCAGCAGCCAAGATGCGGGGGATGAGCAGTTCTTC.

The rearrangement uses TRBV5-1 and TRBJ2-7; D might be TRBD2 (5 bases). The V and J ends lost 0 bases and 7 bases respectively, with 14 bases between them. CDR1 is SGHRS, CDR2 YFSETQ, per germline. This CDR3 has 14 amino acids. CDR3 sequence: CASSLEVGVREQYF. CDR3 bases: TGCGCCAGCAGCTTGGAAGTGGGAGTAAGGGAGCAGTACTTC.

The chain joins TRBV7-8 to TRBJ1-4; D is uncertain. The CDR3 loop spans 13 amino acids. Trimming removed 7 bases at V and 4 bases at J, with 10 bases between. The germline V gene encodes CDR1 SGHVS and CDR2 FQNEAQ. CDR3 amino acids: CASKRDLNEKLFF. The CDR3 region has the DNA TGTGCCAGCAAGAGGGATCTTAATGAAAAACTGTTTTTT.

This clonotype was detected only a few times. V usage is TRBV29-1 and J usage is TRBJ2-5, with D perhaps matching TRBD1 (5 bases). V lost 4 bases, J lost 4 bases, and 16 bases lay in between. This CDR3 is built from 14 residues. Germline V gives CDR1 SQVTM, CDR2 ANQGSEA. In DNA, the CDR3 is TGCAGCGTTGCAACGACAGATGTCGGAGAGACCCAGTACTTC. Its protein product is CSVATTDVGETQYF.

This clonotype was seen only a few times. The J gene is TRBJ2-4, the V gene TRBV20-1; unclear D gene. V lost 6 bases and J lost 5, with 17 bases in between. Germline-derived CDR1 and CDR2 are DFQATT and SNEGSKA (reference sequence). The CDR3 contains 14 residues. CDR3 in amino acids: CSAVVVQLQNIQYF. CDR3 sequence (DNA): TGCAGTGCGGTAGTGGTCCAACTCCAAAACATTCAGTACTTC.

This clonotype turned up a few times. The V call is TRBV30, the J call TRBJ1-2; 7 bases match TRBD1. The CDR3 contains 13 residues. Germline CDR1 is GTSNPN and CDR2 is SVGIG (reference sequence). Losses at the gene ends were 0 bases for V and 7 bases for J; bases not matched to a gene: 5. DNA of the CDR3: TGTGCCTGGAGTGTCGACAGGGCTGGTGGCTACACCTTC. Translation: CAWSVDRAGGYTF.

This clonotype was counted between two and nine times. The V call is TRBV2, the J call TRBJ1-3, with 10 bases fitting TRBD1. The V gene's germline CDR1 is SNHLY and CDR2 FYNNEI. With 2 bases clipped from V and 3 bases from J, the junction kept 4 bases outside the gene matches. The CDR3 is 16 residues long. Here the CDR3 DNA reads TGTGCCAGCAGTGAACTGACAGGGGGCTTTGGAAACACCATATATTTT. Encoded protein: CASSELTGGFGNTIYF.

This clonotype showed up just a few times. The chain carries TRBV24-1 and TRBJ2-1; no definite D call. The CDR3 contains 16 residues. V was trimmed by 4 bases and J by 2 bases, leaving 14 bases between them. Germline loops: CDR1 KGHDR, CDR2 SFDVKD. CDR3 coding DNA: TGTGCCACCAGTGACCCCCTCACAGAAGCCTACAATGAGCAGTTCTTC. Its translation is CATSDPLTEAYNEQFF.